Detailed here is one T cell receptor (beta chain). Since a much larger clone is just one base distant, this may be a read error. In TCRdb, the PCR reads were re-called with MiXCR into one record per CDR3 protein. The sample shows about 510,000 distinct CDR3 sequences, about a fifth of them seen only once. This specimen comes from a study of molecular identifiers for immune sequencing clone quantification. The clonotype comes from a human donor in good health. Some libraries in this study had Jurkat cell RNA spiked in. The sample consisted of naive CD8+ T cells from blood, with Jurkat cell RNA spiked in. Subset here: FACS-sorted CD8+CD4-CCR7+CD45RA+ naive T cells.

The CDR3 bases are TGTGCCACCAGCAGAGATCAGACGGGGGTGAGATCAGAGACCCAGTACTTC. Translation gives CATSRDQTGVRSETQYF. The gene calls are TRBV15 and TRBJ2-5; tentative D call: TRBD2 (6 bases). The CDR3 loop spans 17 amino acids. Germline V gives CDR1 LNHNV, CDR2 YYDKDF (reference sequence). Trimming cost V 0 bases and J 4 bases, with 18 bases left between them. Drawing the rest from reference TRBV15 and TRBJ2-5, the complete variable domain is DAMVIQNPRYQVTQFGKPVTLSCSQTLNHNVMYWYQQKSSQAPKLLFHYYDKDFNNEADTPDNFQSRRPNTSFCFLDIRSPGLGDTAMYLCATSRDQTGVRSETQYFGPGTRLLVL.